This is a list of T cell receptor beta chains from one sample in a study of somatic mutations in cytotoxic T cells in rheumatoid arthritis. Sequenced by immunoSEQ multiplex PCR; TCRdb stores in-frame clones only, minus some. Of more than 8,000 clones listed, approximately 80% were seen once; the top ten hold around 10%. The source material was CD8+ T cells sorted from blood. All receptors derive from an adult with rheumatoid arthritis. Both conserved end residues are part of each CDR3. Each record gives: V gene, D gene, clone size, J gene, CDR3 DNA, CDR3 protein. A D gene is named only where the DNA matches it firmly. Expanded clones get a size class; other rows say once, few or many, or leave the size out.

v_gene: TRBV7-3; d_gene: TRBD2; abundance: NA; j_gene: TRBJ2-3; CDR3nt: TGTGCCAGCAGCCCCGACCATAGACTAGCGGGGACGGATACGCAGTATTTT; CDR3aa: CASSPDHRLAGTDTQYF
v_gene: TRBV4-3; d_gene: NA; abundance: NA; j_gene: TRBJ2-7; CDR3nt: TGCGCCAGCAGCCAAGGGGTCTCCTACGAGCAGTACTTC; CDR3aa: CASSQGVSYEQYF
v_gene: TRBV7-9; d_gene: NA; abundance: NA; j_gene: TRBJ2-2; CDR3nt: TGTGCCAGCACCCCTGGGTATCCTCTCAAGAACACCGGGGAGCTGTTTTTT; CDR3aa: CASTPGYPLKNTGELFF
v_gene: TRBV19; d_gene: NA; abundance: few; j_gene: TRBJ2-7; CDR3nt: TGTGCCAGTGGCCCACAGGGATTGGACGAGCAGTACTTC; CDR3aa: CASGPQGLDEQYF
v_gene: TRBV9; d_gene: TRBD1; abundance: few; j_gene: TRBJ2-3; CDR3nt: TGTGCCAGCAGCGTAGAGGGACAGGGGGCAGATACGCAGTATTTT; CDR3aa: CASSVEGQGADTQYF
v_gene: TRBV19; d_gene: TRBD1; abundance: NA; j_gene: TRBJ1-4; CDR3nt: TGTGCCAGCGACACAGGGGGCCAACTGTTTTTT; CDR3aa: CASDTGGQLFF
v_gene: TRBV7-3; d_gene: TRBD1; abundance: NA; j_gene: TRBJ1-2; CDR3nt: TGTGCCAGCAGCTCCAACAAGCTTACACCGGGACAGGTGCCATATGGCTACACCTTC; CDR3aa: CASSSNKLTPGQVPYGYTF
v_gene: TRBV9; d_gene: NA; abundance: few; j_gene: TRBJ1-1; CDR3nt: TGTGCCAGCAGCGTAGACGACACCAGGGGGAACACTGAAGCTTTCTTT; CDR3aa: CASSVDDTRGNTEAFF
v_gene: TRBV11-3; d_gene: NA; abundance: NA; j_gene: TRBJ2-3; CDR3nt: TGTGCCAGCAGCTTTTTTCCGGGGCCTAAGACGGTCACAGATACGCAGTATTTT; CDR3aa: CASSFFPGPKTVTDTQYF
v_gene: TRBV25-1; d_gene: TRBD1; abundance: few; j_gene: TRBJ2-7; CDR3nt: TGTGCCAGCAGTGAATGGGCCCGGGGACAGGGTGGATTGGACGAGCAGTACTTC; CDR3aa: CASSEWARGQGGLDEQYF
v_gene: TRBV19; d_gene: TRBD1; abundance: NA; j_gene: TRBJ2-7; CDR3nt: TGTGCCACGAACTCTCGGGACAGTGGGAAGTACGAGCAGTACTTC; CDR3aa: CATNSRDSGKYEQYF
v_gene: TRBV7-2; d_gene: NA; abundance: NA; j_gene: TRBJ1-5; CDR3nt: TGTGCCAGCAGCGCTACAACAGGACCCAATCAGCCCCAGCATTTT; CDR3aa: CASSATTGPNQPQHF
v_gene: TRBV5-8; d_gene: TRBD1; abundance: NA; j_gene: TRBJ2-1; CDR3nt: TGTGCCAGCAGCTTCGACCCCGCAAACAGGGGTATCTCCTACAATGAGCAGTTCTTC; CDR3aa: CASSFDPANRGISYNEQFF
v_gene: TRBV2; d_gene: TRBD1; abundance: NA; j_gene: TRBJ2-7; CDR3nt: TGTGCCAGCAGTGACCTCGGGACAGGGAGCTCCTACGAGCAGTACTTC; CDR3aa: CASSDLGTGSSYEQYF
v_gene: TRBV7-2; d_gene: TRBD2; abundance: NA; j_gene: TRBJ2-7; CDR3nt: TGTGCCAGCAGCCCCCCCGGGACTACCCTCTACGAGCAGTACTTC; CDR3aa: CASSPPGTTLYEQYF
v_gene: TRBV14; d_gene: NA; abundance: NA; j_gene: TRBJ2-7; CDR3nt: TGTGCCAGCAGCCAAGGTATTGAATGGGAGTACGAGCAGTACTTC; CDR3aa: CASSQGIEWEYEQYF
v_gene: TRBV19; d_gene: NA; abundance: NA; j_gene: TRBJ2-1; CDR3nt: TGTGCCAGTAGTGGGGGGCTGTACAATGAGCAGTTCTTC; CDR3aa: CASSGGLYNEQFF
v_gene: TRBV4-1; d_gene: NA; abundance: NA; j_gene: TRBJ2-5; CDR3nt: TGCGCCAGCAGCCAAGATCGGGGGTTGGAGACCCAGTACTTC; CDR3aa: CASSQDRGLETQYF
v_gene: TRBV5-1; d_gene: NA; abundance: NA; j_gene: TRBJ2-5; CDR3nt: TGCGCCAGCAGCTCCAGGACATTTCGGGTTGGGGAGACCCAGTACTTC; CDR3aa: CASSSRTFRVGETQYF
v_gene: TRBV29-1; d_gene: NA; abundance: NA; j_gene: TRBJ2-3; CDR3nt: TGCAGCGTTGAACTAGGTGTCCCTTCGGTGGATACGCAGTATTTT; CDR3aa: CSVELGVPSVDTQYF
v_gene: TRBV6-1; d_gene: TRBD2; abundance: NA; j_gene: TRBJ2-5; CDR3nt: TGTGCCAGCAGTGACCTAGCGGGGGGGCCGTGGGAGACCCAGTACTTC; CDR3aa: CASSDLAGGPWETQYF
v_gene: TRBV30; d_gene: NA; abundance: NA; j_gene: TRBJ2-1; CDR3nt: TGTGCCTGGAGACCCAGGGAGAACAATGAGCAGTTCTTC; CDR3aa: CAWRPRENNEQFF